The T cell receptor (beta chain) described here comes from a study of T cells in Graves' hyperthyroidism and ophthalmopathy. Study findings and constraints: Blood also showed most of the thyroid clonotypes that were expanded above 0.001.

This clonotype was seen a handful of times. The target antigen is unknown. Fresh peripheral blood, approximately 9.7 ml, was the source of the PBMCs. Trimming cost V 5 bases and J 7 bases, with 14 bases left between them. This CDR3 region has 13 residues. Per germline, CDR1 SEHNR and CDR2 FQNEAQ (reference sequence). It was RNA transcripts that yielded the amplified TCR beta CDR3 regions. The TCR CDR3 first-round RT-PCR relied on the HTBI primer set. TCRdb called the multiplex PCR reads again in MiXCR, with one record for every CDR3 protein. This table has fewer than 350,000 distinct CDR3 sequences, around 20% appearing once.

V gene TRBV7-9 combines with J gene TRBJ1-2; D is possibly TRBD1 (5 bases). The TCR sequence derives from a woman aged 45-65 years with Graves' hyperthyroidism. The sequenced sample was blood. The CDR3 sequence is CASSPGAGPGYTF. Written as DNA, the CDR3 is TGTGCCAGCAGCCCCGGGGCAGGACCTGGCTACACCTTC. The whole variable domain, remainder taken from reference TRBV7-9 and TRBJ1-2, is DTGVSQNPRHKITKRGQNVTFRCDPISEHNRLYWYRQTLGQGPEFLTYFQNEAQLEKSRLLSDRFSAERPKGSFSTLEIQRTEQGDSAMYLCASSPGAGPGYTFGSGTRLTVV.